The sequence of this T cell receptor beta chain was determined in a study of PD-1 blockade in mismatch repair-deficient tumors. The sample holds one count of this clone. Its antigen remains unknown. The junction had 5 bases not matched to a gene; V was cut back by 4 bases and J by 5 bases. CDR3 length: 13 residues. The V gene's germline CDR1 is MNHEY and CDR2 SMNVEV (reference sequence). Overall study findings and caveats: 140 or so unique blood TCRs came from expansion to three of seven peptides.

This table comes from immunoSEQ multiplex PCR, and its TCRdb copy is limited to in-frame clones, with some not included. The table has over 13,000 clones, about 80% seen once. Time point specified: 10-day in vitro stimulation with candidate neoantigen peptide 5. Several ELISpot-reactive neoantigen peptides each drove a 10-day in vitro stimulation. The gene calls are TRBV27 and TRBJ2-7; TRBD1 matches at 7 bases. Sequencing was performed on cells cultured in vitro, taken from a patient treated with pembrolizumab. The sequence was obtained from an adult with mismatch repair-deficient cancer. This CDR3 reads CASSYDRANEQYF. The DNA for the CDR3 is TGTGCCAGCAGTTACGACAGGGCCAACGAGCAGTACTTC.